This T cell receptor beta chain was sequenced for a study of blood T cell repertoires in COVID-19. Study as a whole: The United States, Italy and Spain supplied acute and convalescent COVID-19 samples. Sample material is recorded as cDNA or gDNA derived from T cells, B-cell-depleted T cells, or PBMCs.

Original methodology: Quantification of nucleated cells was approximated via reference gene primer amplification. Generated by immunoSEQ multiplex PCR, the TCRdb table keeps only in-frame clones and is missing some. V, J and clone size derive from that table, while D and trimming were established from the DNA sequence. The sample records about 83,000 clones, around 84% being singletons. CDR3 size: 15 residues. Germline V CDR1 and CDR2: SSHAT, FNYEAQ (reference sequence). With 5 bases clipped from V and 4 bases from J, the junction kept 8 bases outside the gene matches. This chain uses TRBV7-7 with TRBJ2-3, with 8 bases lining up with TRBD2. Sequenced input: peripheral blood. The TCR comes from a man older than 75 with active or convalescent COVID-19. The CDR3 sequence is CASSRIAGIADTQYF. As DNA, the CDR3 is TGTGCCAGCAGCCGAATAGCGGGAATAGCAGATACGCAGTATTTT.